Below, 12 T cell receptor beta chains from the same sample are listed, as sequenced in a study of T cells in Graves' hyperthyroidism and ophthalmopathy. Amplified regions were TCR beta CDR3 sequences from RNA transcripts. Primed by the HTBI set, a first-round RT-PCR was run on the TCR CDR3. TCRdb redid the calling of the multiplex PCR reads with MiXCR, one entry per CDR3 protein. Of roughly 250,000 distinct CDR3 sequences listed, more than 12% are singletons. The sample was blood. The receptor source for this set is a woman aged 40 to 55 with Graves' hyperthyroidism that later progressed to Graves' ophthalmopathy.

This clonotype was detected many times. The chain links TRBV28 to TRBJ2-7; 8 bases are a match to TRBD1. Germline V gene lookup returns CDR1 MDHEN and CDR2 SYDVKM. V was clipped by 4 bases and J by 4 bases; unmatched bases: 12. The CDR3 contains 16 residues. CDR3 coding DNA: TGTGCCAGCAGTTCCGGGGGAACAGGGGGGCTTTACGAGCAGTACTTC. Residues: CASSSGGTGGLYEQYF.

This clonotype was detected ten times or more. This chain joins TRBV30 and TRBJ1-6; no clear D. V lost 0 bases and J 10 bases, leaving 4 bases between the germline ends. CDR1 GTSNPN and CDR2 SVGIG come from the germline V gene (reference sequence). This CDR3 is 11 amino acids long. The CDR3 DNA sequence: TGTGCCTGGAGTGTCGGCTCACCCCTCCACTTT. Its translation: CAWSVGSPLHF.

This clonotype was observed at least ten times. V is TRBV28 and J is TRBJ2-3; possibly TRBD2 for D (5 bases). V gave up 4 bases and J gave up 1 base, with 24 bases separating them. The CDR3 has 19 amino acids. Per germline, CDR1 MDHEN and CDR2 SYDVKM. DNA for the CDR3: TGTGCCAGCAGTTCTCCCAGTAGCGAACCTTTCCCGGGCACAGATACGCAGTATTTT. This sequence encodes CASSSPSSEPFPGTDTQYF.

This clonotype was recorded many times. This chain joins TRBV13 and TRBJ2-7, with D uncertain. The ends were cut back, 6 bases at V and 0 bases at J, with 9 bases in the middle. The CDR3 has 13 amino acids. From germline, CDR1 is PRHDT and CDR2 FYEKMQ (reference sequence). As DNA, the CDR3 is TGTGCCAGCAGTGACATCGGCTCCTACGAGCAGTACTTC. Protein: CASSDIGSYEQYF.

This clonotype was seen ten or more times. V and J are TRBV5-8 and TRBJ2-1; 7 bases match TRBD1. The CDR3 extends over 15 amino acids. In germline, CDR1 is SGHTS, CDR2 YDEGEE. V shed 4 bases and J 0 bases; nucleotides not matched to a gene: 4. CDR3 coding DNA: TGTGCCAGCAGCCGGGGACAGCACTCCTACAATGAGCAGTTCTTC. Its protein product is CASSRGQHSYNEQFF.

This clonotype has a handful of counts. The chain joins TRBV7-3 to TRBJ2-3, with D tentatively TRBD1 or TRBD2 (5 bases each). Deletions cut 1 base from V and 5 bases from J, with 7 bases between. CDR1 is SGHTA and CDR2 is FQGTGA in the germline V gene. This CDR3 is built from 13 residues. As DNA, the CDR3 is TGTGCCAGCAGCTTAATTGGGGGAGATACGCAGTATTTT. Its translation: CASSLIGGDTQYF.

The chain is built from TRBV5-6 and TRBJ2-2; D ambiguous. Germline V gene lookup returns CDR1 SGHDT and CDR2 YYEEEE. This CDR3 comprises 14 residues. Between the trimmed V and J ends, which lost 0 bases and 5 bases, there was a span of 8 bases. The CDR3 DNA reads as TGTGCCAGCAGCTTGGTGGGTCAGACCGGGGAGCTGTTTTTT. It specifies CASSLVGQTGELFF.

The chain combines TRBV18 with TRBJ2-1, with 8 bases matching TRBD2. With V trimmed by 4 bases and J by 6 bases, 5 bases remained unmatched. Germline assignment: CDR1 KGHSH and CDR2 LQKENI. The CDR3 consists of 14 residues. CDR3 sequence reads: CASSLGLAVNEQFF. The CDR3 region has the DNA TGTGCCAGCTCACTAGGACTAGCAGTCAATGAGCAGTTCTTC.

This clonotype was counted at least ten times. The chain couples TRBV28 to TRBJ2-1; 11 bases align to TRBD2. Germline assignment: CDR1 MDHEN and CDR2 SYDVKM. This CDR3 has 15 residues. J gave up 7 bases and V 2 bases, and 4 bases lay outside the gene matches. This chain's CDR3 is CASSLGTSGLNEQFF. DNA for the CDR3: TGTGCCAGCAGTTTAGGGACTAGCGGCCTTAATGAGCAGTTCTTC. Full variable domain (outside the CDR3, taken from reference TRBV28 and TRBJ2-1): DVKVTQSSRYLVKRTGEKVFLECVQDMDHENMFWYRQDPGLGLRLIYFSYDVKMKEKGDIPEGYSVSREKKERFSLILESASTNQTSMYLCASSLGTSGLNEQFFGPGTRLTVL.

Many counts were recorded for this clonotype. The chain combines TRBV6-1 with TRBJ2-3; 8 bases are a match to TRBD2. The germline CDR1 and CDR2 sequences are MNHNS and SASEGT. V lost 7 bases to trimming and J lost 5 bases; unmatched junction nucleotides: 14. The CDR3 is 16 amino acids. CDR3 loop: CASNGQGLAVLDTQYF. CDR3 in DNA: TGTGCCAGCAACGGGCAAGGACTAGCAGTTCTAGATACGCAGTATTTT.

The J gene is TRBJ2-7, the V gene TRBV3-1; 7 nucleotides match TRBD2. The CDR3 extends over 16 amino acids. J lost 5 bases, V lost 1 base, and 11 bases had no gene match. Germline CDR1 and CDR2: LGHDT and YNNKEL (reference sequence). CDR3 protein: CASSQAPMTSKDEQYF. CDR3 DNA sequence: TGTGCCAGCAGCCAAGCCCCAATGACTAGCAAGGACGAGCAGTACTTC.

V and J are TRBV18 and TRBJ2-7; TRBD1 agrees at 9 bases. This CDR3 region has 15 residues. Per the germline V gene, CDR1 is KGHSH and CDR2 is LQKENI. V was pared by 5 bases and J by 2 bases, with 7 bases of the junction left unmatched. The CDR3 DNA sequence: TGTGCCAGCTCATCGGGACAGGGAACCACCTACGAGCAGTACTTC. Amino acids: CASSSGQGTTYEQYF.